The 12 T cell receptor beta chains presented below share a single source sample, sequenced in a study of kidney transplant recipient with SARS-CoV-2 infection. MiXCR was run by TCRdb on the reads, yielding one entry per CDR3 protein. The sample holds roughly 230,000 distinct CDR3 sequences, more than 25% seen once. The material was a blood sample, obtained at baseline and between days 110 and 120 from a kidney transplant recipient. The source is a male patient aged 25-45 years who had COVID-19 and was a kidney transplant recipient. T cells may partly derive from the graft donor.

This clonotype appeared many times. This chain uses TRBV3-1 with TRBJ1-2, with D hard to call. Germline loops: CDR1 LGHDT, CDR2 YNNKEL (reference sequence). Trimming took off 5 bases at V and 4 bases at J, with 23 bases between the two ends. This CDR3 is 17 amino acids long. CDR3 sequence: CASSRVNTLRKTYGYTF. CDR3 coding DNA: TGTGCCAGCAGCAGGGTTAACACCCTTCGAAAGACCTATGGCTACACCTTC.

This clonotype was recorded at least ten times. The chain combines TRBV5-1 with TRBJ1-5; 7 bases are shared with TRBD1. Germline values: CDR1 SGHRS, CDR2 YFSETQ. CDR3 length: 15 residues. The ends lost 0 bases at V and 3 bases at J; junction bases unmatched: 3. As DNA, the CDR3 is TGCGCCAGCAGCTTGGCGACAGGGATCAATCAGCCCCAGCATTTT. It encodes CASSLATGINQPQHF.

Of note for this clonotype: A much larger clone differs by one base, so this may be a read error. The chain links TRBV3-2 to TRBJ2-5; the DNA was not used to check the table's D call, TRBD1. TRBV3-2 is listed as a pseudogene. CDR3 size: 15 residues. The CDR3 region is CASSPRGPAQETQYF. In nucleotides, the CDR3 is TGTGCCAGCAGCCCTCGGGGGCCGGCACAAGAGACCCAGTACTTC.

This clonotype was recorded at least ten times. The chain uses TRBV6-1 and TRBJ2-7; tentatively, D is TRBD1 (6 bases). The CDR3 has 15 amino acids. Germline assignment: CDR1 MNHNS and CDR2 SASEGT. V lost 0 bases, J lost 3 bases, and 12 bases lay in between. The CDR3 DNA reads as TGTGCCAGCAGTGAAGCGGTAACAGGGCTCTACGAGCAGTACTTC. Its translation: CASSEAVTGLYEQYF.

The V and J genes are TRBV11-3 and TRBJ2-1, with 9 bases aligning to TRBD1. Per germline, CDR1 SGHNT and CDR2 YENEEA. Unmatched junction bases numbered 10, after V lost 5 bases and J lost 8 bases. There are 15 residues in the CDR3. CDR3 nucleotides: TGTGCCAGCAGCCCACGGGACAGGGTGATCGATGAGCAGTTCTTC. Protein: CASSPRDRVIDEQFF.

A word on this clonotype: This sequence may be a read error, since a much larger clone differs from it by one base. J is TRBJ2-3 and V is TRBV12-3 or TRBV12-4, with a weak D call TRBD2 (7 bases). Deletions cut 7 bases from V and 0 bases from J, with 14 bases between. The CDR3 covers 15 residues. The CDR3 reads CASKPRGGSTDTQYF. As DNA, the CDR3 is TGTGCCAGCAAGCCGAGGGGGGGGAGCACAGATACGCAGTATTTT.

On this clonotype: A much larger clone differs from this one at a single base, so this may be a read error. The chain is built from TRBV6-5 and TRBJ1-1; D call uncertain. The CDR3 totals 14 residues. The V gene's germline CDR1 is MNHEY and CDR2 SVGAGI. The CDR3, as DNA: TGTGCCGGCAGTTACGGTAGTGGTACGGCTGAAGCTTTCTTT. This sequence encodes CAGSYGSGTAEAFF.

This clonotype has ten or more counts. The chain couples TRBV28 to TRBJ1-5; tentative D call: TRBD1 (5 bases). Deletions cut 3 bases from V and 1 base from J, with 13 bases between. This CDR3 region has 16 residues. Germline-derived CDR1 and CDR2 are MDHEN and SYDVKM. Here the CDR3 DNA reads TGTGCCAGCAGTTTCCGGGGCCCAAGGAGCAATCAGCCCCAGCATTTT. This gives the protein CASSFRGPRSNQPQHF.

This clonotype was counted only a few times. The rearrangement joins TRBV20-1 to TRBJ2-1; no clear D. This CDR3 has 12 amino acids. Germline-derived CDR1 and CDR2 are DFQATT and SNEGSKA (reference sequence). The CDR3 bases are TGCAGCGGCTTAAGTTCCTACAATGAGCAGTTCTTC. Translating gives CSGLSSYNEQFF.

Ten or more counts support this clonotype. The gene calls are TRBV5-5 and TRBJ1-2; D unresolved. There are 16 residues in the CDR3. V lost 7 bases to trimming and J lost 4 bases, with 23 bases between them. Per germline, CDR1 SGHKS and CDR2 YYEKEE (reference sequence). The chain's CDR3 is CASLLGVSRKTYGYTF. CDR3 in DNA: TGTGCCAGCTTGCTTGGTGTCTCGCGAAAGACCTATGGCTACACCTTC. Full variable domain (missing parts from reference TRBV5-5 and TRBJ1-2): DAGVTQSPTHLIKTRGQQVTLRCSPISGHKSVSWYQQVLGQGPQFIFQYYEKEERGRGNFPDRFSARQFPNYSSELNVNALLLGDSALYLCASLLGVSRKTYGYTFGSGTRLTVV.

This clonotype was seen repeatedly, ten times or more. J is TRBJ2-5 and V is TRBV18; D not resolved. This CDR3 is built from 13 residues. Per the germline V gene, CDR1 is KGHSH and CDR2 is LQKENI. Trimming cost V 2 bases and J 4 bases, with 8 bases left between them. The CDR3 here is CASSPGSGETQYF. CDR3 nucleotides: TGTGCCAGCTCACCAGGTTCGGGAGAGACCCAGTACTTC. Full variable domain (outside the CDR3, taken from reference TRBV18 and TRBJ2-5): NAGVMQNPRHLVRRRGQEARLRCSPMKGHSHVYWYRQLPEEGLKFMVYLQKENIIDESGMPKERFSAEFPKEGPSILRIQQVVRGDSAAYFCASSPGSGETQYFGPGTRLLVL.

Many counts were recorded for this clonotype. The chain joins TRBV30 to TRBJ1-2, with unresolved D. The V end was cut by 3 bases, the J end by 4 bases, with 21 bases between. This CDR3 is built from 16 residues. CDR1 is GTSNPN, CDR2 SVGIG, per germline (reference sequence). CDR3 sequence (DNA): TGTGCCTGGAGGCGATGGCGTTATAGAAAGACCTATGGCTACACCTTC. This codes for CAWRRWRYRKTYGYTF.